This T cell receptor (beta chain) is from a study of T cell responses to AZD1222 COVID-19 vaccine. Data came from immunoSEQ multiplex PCR; TCRdb stores just in-frame clones and leaves some out. The sample comprises tens of thousands of clones, 87% of which are singletons, and under 1.5% rests with the top ten. Germline CDR1 is MNHNS and CDR2 is SASEGT. The CDR3 contains 13 residues. V was cut by 3 bases and J by 2 bases, with 6 bases left in between. The clonotype comes from an adult who received the AZD1222 COVID-19 vaccine. This chain joins TRBV6-1 and TRBJ2-3; the D is unclear. The source was peripheral blood, collected 28 days after the second AZD1222 dose. The CDR3 protein is CASSDPATDTQYF. In nucleotides, the CDR3 is TGTGCCAGCAGTGACCCGGCCACAGATACGCAGTATTTT.